These T cell receptor beta chains were read from a single sample in a study of regulatory T cells in long-lasting Graves disease. TCRdb reprocessed the multiplex PCR reads via MiXCR and lists one record per CDR3 protein. The table lists roughly 500,000 distinct CDR3 sequences, about 20% of them singletons. The input for sequencing was peripheral blood mononuclear cells (PBMCs), taken when the disease was refractory, from a patient treated with antithyroid drugs. The origin of the receptors is a female donor with Graves disease. Both conserved end residues are part of each CDR3. The D gene is left open where the match is weak. Not all rows give a size; the values are once, few, many and, for expanded clones, a class.

d_call	v_call	j_call	clone_size	cdr3_nt	cdr3_aa
NA	TRBV28	TRBJ1-5	many	TGTGCCAGCAGTACCTCAGGGTGGAATCAGCCCCAGCATTTT	CASSTSGWNQPQHF
NA	TRBV7-9	TRBJ2-7	few	TGTGCCAGCAGCCACGTCCGGGGGGCGGTAACCTACGAGCAGTACTTC	CASSHVRGAVTYEQYF
NA	TRBV28	TRBJ1-5	many	TGTGCCAGCAGTTCACTCAGATACAATCAGCCCCAGCATTTT	CASSSLRYNQPQHF
TRBD2	TRBV7-8	TRBJ2-7	many	TGTGCCAGCAGCTTCTCCGGGACTAGGGGCGGGGAGCAGTACTTC	CASSFSGTRGGEQYF
TRBD2	TRBV11-2	TRBJ2-5	many	TGTGCCAGCAGAGCGGGGAGCGGGAGGGCCTTAGGGGAGACCCAGTACTTC	CASRAGSGRALGETQYF
TRBD1	TRBV28	TRBJ1-2	few	TGTGCCAGCATCCTGACAGGGGGATCCGGCTATGGCTACACCTTC	CASILTGGSGYGYTF
NA	TRBV7-2	TRBJ1-2	few	TGTGCCAGCAGCTTAGGACCGGGCACTAACTATGGCTACACCTTC	CASSLGPGTNYGYTF
NA	TRBV7-7	TRBJ1-1	NA	TGTGCTAGCAGCCCTCCTCGAGGACAGCGGAACACTGAAGCTTTCTTT	CASSPPRGQRNTEAFF
TRBD2	TRBV24-1	TRBJ2-2	NA	TGTGCCACCAGTGCCTCTAGCGGACACGGGGAGCTGTTTTTT	CATSASSGHGELFF
NA	TRBV19	TRBJ1-1	NA	TGTGCCAGTAGTATAATCTGGGGATCTGAAGCTTTCTTT	CASSIIWGSEAFF
NA	TRBV3-1	TRBJ2-2	NA	TGTGCCAGCAGCCCAGGGGCAGGGCTCGGGGAGCTGTTTTTT	CASSPGAGLGELFF
NA	TRBV6-1	TRBJ1-5	few	TGTGCCAGCACCGGCCGCAATCAGCCCCAGCATTTT	CASTGRNQPQHF